Below, one T cell receptor (beta chain) is given with its context. Its antigen remains unknown. The germline gives CDR1 SGDLS, CDR2 YYNGEE. Trimming left V 0 bases short and J 6 bases short, with 16 bases between. This CDR3 is built from 16 residues. Researchers divided each subset's genomic DNA evenly across several immunoSEQ plates. Method: immunoSEQ multiplex PCR; TCRdb's copy keeps in-frame clones and lacks some. The table lists about 2.2 million clones, just over 90% of them singletons, with 1.5% to 2% in the top ten. This record comes from a study of shared clonotypes between healthy human individuals. Naivety among CD8 cells was defined by CD45RO negativity and positive CCR7 selection, thereby excluding terminally differentiated effector memory CD45RA+ cells. General study points: The small donor group covered limited genetic and exposure diversity. Only blood samples were collected, and tissue repertoires likely differ. Larger estimated richness was generally recorded for naive subsets relative to memory subsets.

Material: naive CD8+ T cells from PBMCs. The chain joins TRBV9 to TRBJ2-4; D gene uncertain. This clonotype was obtained from a man in his late teens or twenties in good health. Some clones in this sample may be carry-over from other donors' samples. In DNA form, the CDR3 reads TGTGCCAGCAGCGTAGGATTTGACACGAAAATAAACATTCAGTACTTC. Its translation: CASSVGFDTKINIQYF.